The 16 T cell receptor beta chains below come from one sample, sequenced in a study of shared clonotypes between healthy human individuals. TCRdb keeps only in-frame clones here, not all; method: immunoSEQ multiplex PCR. The data contain approximately 1.5 million clones, around 98% of them singletons. Material for sequencing was naive CD4+ T cells sorted from blood. The subset denotes: CD45RA+ positively selected. These receptors originate from a man aged 25-45 years in good health.

This chain links TRBV9 with TRBJ1-1; 7 positions agree with TRBD1. The CDR3 length is 14 residues. The J segment lost 5 bases and the V segment lost 4 bases, leaving 8 bases of the junction unmatched. Germline V CDR1 and CDR2: SGDLS, YYNGEE. This CDR3 reads CASSMIETGTEAFF. CDR3 nucleotide sequence: TGTGCCAGCAGCATGATAGAGACAGGGACTGAAGCTTTCTTT.

Comment on this clone: In the same sample, other DNA sequences code for this CDR3. The J gene is TRBJ1-4, the V gene TRBV7-8; D not resolved. Deletions cut 1 base from V and 7 bases from J, with 4 bases between. From germline, CDR1 is SGHVS and CDR2 FQNEAQ. The CDR3 is made up of 12 amino acids. The chain's CDR3 is CASSLVREKLFF. The CDR3 DNA reads TGTGCCAGCAGCTTAGTACGTGAAAAACTGTTTTTT. The whole variable domain, filled in from reference TRBV7-8 and TRBJ1-4, reads GAGVSQSPRYKVAKRGQDVALRCDPISGHVSLFWYQQALGQGPEFLTYFQNEAQLDKSGLPSDRFFAERPEGSVSTLKIQRTQQEDSAVYLCASSLVREKLFFGSGTQLSVL.

In DNA, the CDR3 is TGTGCCAGCTCACCTTCGGGACAGGGATTCTCTGGGGCCAACGTCCTGACTTTC. Its translation: CASSPSGQGFSGANVLTF. The chain joins TRBV18 to TRBJ2-6; 9 nucleotides align to TRBD1. V lost 3 bases, J lost 0 bases, and 6 bases stayed unmatched. Germline loops: CDR1 KGHSH, CDR2 LQKENI. This CDR3 contains 18 residues.

This chain uses TRBV28 with TRBJ2-7, with TRBD2 matching 9 bases. V dropped 6 bases and J dropped 0; count of bases not matched to a gene: 6. The length of the CDR3 is 15 residues. Germline V gives CDR1 MDHEN, CDR2 SYDVKM. Here the CDR3 reads CASRLTSGFSYEQYF. The CDR3 DNA is TGTGCCAGCAGGCTGACTAGCGGATTCTCCTACGAGCAGTACTTC.

Comment on this clone: The same CDR3 arises from other DNA sequences in this sample as well. The J gene is TRBJ2-7, the V gene TRBV5-1; 10 nucleotides agree with TRBD1. There are 14 residues in the CDR3. Losses at the gene ends were 4 bases for V and 7 bases for J; bases not matched to a gene: 8. Germline lookup yields CDR1 SGHRS and CDR2 YFSETQ. The CDR3 spells CASSTGQGPYEQYF. CDR3 nucleotide sequence: TGCGCCAGCAGCACGGGACAGGGGCCTTATGAGCAGTACTTC.

J is TRBJ1-3 and V is TRBV5-8, with TRBD1 matching over 8 bases. The germline gives CDR1 SGHTS, CDR2 YDEGEE. The CDR3 spans 15 residues. The trim removed 2 bases at V and 4 bases at J, leaving 5 bases unmatched. CDR3 DNA: TGTGCCAGCAGCTTAGGACAGGGAAGGGGAAACACCATATATTTT. This translates into CASSLGQGRGNTIYF.

The chain combines TRBV13 with TRBJ1-3; D uncertain. Germline V CDR1 and CDR2: PRHDT, FYEKMQ (reference sequence). This CDR3 has 14 residues. V was trimmed by 3 bases and J by 0 bases, leaving 6 bases between them. This CDR3 is CASSFEVSGNTIYF. The CDR3 nucleotides are TGTGCCAGCAGCTTTGAGGTCTCTGGAAACACCATATATTTT.

The chain has TRBV9 and TRBJ2-5; weak D call: TRBD1 (6 bases). The length of the CDR3 is 15 residues. Germline lookup yields CDR1 SGDLS and CDR2 YYNGEE. V lost 0 bases and J 2 bases, leaving 11 bases between the germline ends. The CDR3 is CASSVAATGQETQYF. CDR3 bases: TGTGCCAGCAGCGTAGCCGCGACAGGACAAGAGACCCAGTACTTC.

This clone was seen repeatedly, ten times or more. Other DNA sequences in this sample translate to the same CDR3. The J gene is TRBJ2-1, the V gene TRBV6-4; D perhaps matches TRBD2 (6 bases). The V and J ends lost 0 bases and 0 bases respectively, with 6 bases between them. The CDR3 is made up of 15 amino acids. Germline CDR1 reads MRHNA; CDR2 reads SNTAGT. CDR3 DNA: TGTGCCAGCAGTGACTCAGCGGGCTCCTACAATGAGCAGTTCTTC. It codes for CASSDSAGSYNEQFF.

This sequence joins TRBV19 and TRBJ1-1, with a weak D call TRBD1 (6 bases). This CDR3 spans 18 amino acids. CDR1 is LNHDA and CDR2 is SQIVND in the germline V gene (reference sequence). V was trimmed by 5 bases and J by 6 bases, leaving 28 bases between them. Here the CDR3 reads CASSHLRGLWTSEPEAFF. CDR3 nucleotide sequence: TGTGCCAGTAGTCATCTCAGGGGATTGTGGACATCAGAGCCTGAAGCTTTCTTT. The whole variable domain, filled in from reference TRBV19 and TRBJ1-1, reads DGGITQSPKYLFRKEGQNVTLSCEQNLNHDAMYWYRQDPGQGLRLIYYSQIVNDFQKGDIAEGYSVSREKKESFPLTVTSAQKNPTAFYLCASSHLRGLWTSEPEAFFGQGTRLTVV.

Concerning this clone itself: The same CDR3 can be traced to other DNA sequences in this sample. The chain is built from TRBV10-3 and TRBJ2-2, with 9 bases lining up with TRBD1. Germline lookup yields CDR1 ENHRY and CDR2 SYGVKD. With V trimmed by 5 bases and J by 5 bases, 6 bases remained unmatched. This CDR3 is built from 15 residues. In DNA, the CDR3 is TGTGCCATCAGTTCCGGACAGGGGAGAACCGGGGAGCTGTTTTTT. This codes for CAISSGQGRTGELFF.

The chain carries TRBV6-1 and TRBJ2-7, with D hard to call. The CDR3 has 12 amino acids. Per the germline V gene, CDR1 is MNHNS and CDR2 is SASEGT. V lost 9 bases and J 2 bases, leaving 11 bases between the germline ends. CDR3 coding DNA: TGTGCCAGTGGACGATCCACCTACGAGCAGTACTTC. Protein product: CASGRSTYEQYF.

This chain uses TRBV6-6 with TRBJ2-1, with a tentative D call TRBD1 (5 bases). From germline, CDR1 is MNHNY and CDR2 SVGAGI (reference sequence). The CDR3 sequence is 15 residues long. Trimming shortened V by 2 bases and J by 2 bases, and 10 bases separated the two germline ends. Here the CDR3 reads CASSYQGATYNEQFF. In DNA, the CDR3 is TGTGCCAGCAGTTACCAAGGGGCGACCTACAATGAGCAGTTCTTC.

The rearrangement uses TRBV18 and TRBJ1-1, with TRBD1 as a possible D gene (5 bases). Looked up from germline, CDR1 is KGHSH and CDR2 is LQKENI. The CDR3 is made up of 17 amino acids. V was pared by 2 bases and J by 0 bases, with 16 bases between. The CDR3 spells CASSPKGRVGVNTEAFF. The CDR3 DNA follows: TGTGCCAGCTCACCAAAGGGCAGGGTTGGGGTGAACACTGAAGCTTTCTTT.

The rearrangement links TRBV18 to TRBJ2-7; 7 bases are shared with TRBD2. The ends lost 1 base at V and 2 bases at J; junction bases unmatched: 5. CDR1 KGHSH and CDR2 LQKENI come from the germline V gene. The CDR3 is made up of 15 amino acids. CDR3 protein: CASSPRASGTYEQYF. Here the CDR3 DNA reads TGTGCCAGCTCACCACGTGCTAGCGGAACCTACGAGCAGTACTTC.

The chain carries TRBV20-1 and TRBJ1-4; TRBD1 might be the D (6 bases). The V gene's germline CDR1 is DFQATT and CDR2 SNEGSKA (reference sequence). The CDR3 runs 10 residues. CDR3 bases: TGCAGCGGGGGGCTGGAAAAACTGTTTTTT. It translates to CSGGLEKLFF.